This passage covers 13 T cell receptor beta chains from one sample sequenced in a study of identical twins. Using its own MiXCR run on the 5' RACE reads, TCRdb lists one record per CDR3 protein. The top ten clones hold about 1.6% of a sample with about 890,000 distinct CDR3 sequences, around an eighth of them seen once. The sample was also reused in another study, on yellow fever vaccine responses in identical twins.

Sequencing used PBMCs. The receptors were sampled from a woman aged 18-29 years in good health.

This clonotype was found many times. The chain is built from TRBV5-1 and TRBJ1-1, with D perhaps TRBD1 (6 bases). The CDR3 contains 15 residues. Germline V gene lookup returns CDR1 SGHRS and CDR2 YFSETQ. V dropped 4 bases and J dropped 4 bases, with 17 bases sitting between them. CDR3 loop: CASSLHRARGTEAFF. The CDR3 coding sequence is TGCGCCAGCAGCCTTCACAGGGCGCGAGGCACTGAAGCTTTCTTT.

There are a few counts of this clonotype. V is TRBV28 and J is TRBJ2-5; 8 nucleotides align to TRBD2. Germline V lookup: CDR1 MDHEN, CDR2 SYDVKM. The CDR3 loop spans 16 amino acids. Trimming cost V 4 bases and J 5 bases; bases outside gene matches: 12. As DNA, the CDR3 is TGTGCCAGCAGTTCCTTCGAGGGACTAGTGATTGAGACCCAGTACTTC. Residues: CASSSFEGLVIETQYF.

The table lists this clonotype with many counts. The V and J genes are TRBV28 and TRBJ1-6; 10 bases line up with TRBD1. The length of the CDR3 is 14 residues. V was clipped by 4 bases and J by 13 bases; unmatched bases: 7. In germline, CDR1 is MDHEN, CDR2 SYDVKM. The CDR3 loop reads CASSSGTGVSPLHF. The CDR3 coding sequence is TGTGCCAGCAGTTCCGGGACAGGGGTTTCGCCCCTCCACTTT.

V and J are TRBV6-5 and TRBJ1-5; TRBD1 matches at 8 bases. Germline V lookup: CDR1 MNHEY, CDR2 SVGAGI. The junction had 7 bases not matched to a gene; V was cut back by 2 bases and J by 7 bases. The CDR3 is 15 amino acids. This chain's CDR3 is CASSYISGGEQPQHF. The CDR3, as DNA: TGTGCCAGCAGTTACATTTCAGGGGGCGAACAGCCCCAGCATTTT.

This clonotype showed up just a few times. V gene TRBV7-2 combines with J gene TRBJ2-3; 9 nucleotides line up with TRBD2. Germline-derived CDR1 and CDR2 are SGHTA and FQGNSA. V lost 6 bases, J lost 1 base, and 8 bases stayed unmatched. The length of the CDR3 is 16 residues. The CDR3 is CASRPAAGGGTDTQYF. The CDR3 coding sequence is TGTGCCAGCAGACCCGCAGCGGGAGGTGGCACAGATACGCAGTATTTT.

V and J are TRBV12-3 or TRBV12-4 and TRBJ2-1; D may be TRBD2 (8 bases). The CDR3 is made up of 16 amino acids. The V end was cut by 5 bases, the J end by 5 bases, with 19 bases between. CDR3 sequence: CASSAGGGTANNEQFF. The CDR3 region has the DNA TGTGCCAGCAGTGCCGGGGGGGGGACAGCTAACAATGAGCAGTTCTTC.

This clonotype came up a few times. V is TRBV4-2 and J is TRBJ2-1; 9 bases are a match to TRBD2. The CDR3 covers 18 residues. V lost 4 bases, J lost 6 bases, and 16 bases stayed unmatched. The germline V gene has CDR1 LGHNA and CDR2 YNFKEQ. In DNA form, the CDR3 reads TGTGCCAGCAGCCCGAACAAGGCGGGCGGGAGGGCCATCAATGAGCAGTTCTTC. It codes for CASSPNKAGGRAINEQFF.

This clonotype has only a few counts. CDR3 DNA sequence: TGTGCCAGCAGTGAAGCGGGACAGGCCTACTATAATTCACCCCTCCACTTT. Its protein product is CASSEAGQAYYNSPLHF. J is TRBJ1-6 and V is TRBV6-1, with 8 bases identical to TRBD1. The J segment lost 3 bases and the V segment lost 0 bases, leaving 4 bases of the junction unmatched. The length of the CDR3 is 17 residues. Germline-derived CDR1 and CDR2 are MNHNS and SASEGT.

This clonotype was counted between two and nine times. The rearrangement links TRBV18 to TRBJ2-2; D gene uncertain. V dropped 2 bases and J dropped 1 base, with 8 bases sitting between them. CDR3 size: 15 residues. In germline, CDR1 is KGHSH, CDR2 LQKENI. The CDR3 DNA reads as TGTGCCAGCTCACCATATACCTTGAACACCGGGGAGCTGTTTTTT. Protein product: CASSPYTLNTGELFF. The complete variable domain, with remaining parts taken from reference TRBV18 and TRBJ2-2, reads NAGVMQNPRHLVRRRGQEARLRCSPMKGHSHVYWYRQLPEEGLKFMVYLQKENIIDESGMPKERFSAEFPKEGPSILRIQQVVRGDSAAYFCASSPYTLNTGELFFGEGSRLTVL.

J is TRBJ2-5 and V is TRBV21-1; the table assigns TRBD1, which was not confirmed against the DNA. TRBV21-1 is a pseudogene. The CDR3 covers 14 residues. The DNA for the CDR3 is TGTGCCAGCAGCAACAGGGAGATGACAGAGACCCAGTACTTC. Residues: CASSNREMTETQYF.

The CDR3 DNA sequence: TGTGCCAGCAGTCAGACTAGCGGGAGTTCGGATGAGCAGTTCTTC. Translating it yields CASSQTSGSSDEQFF. The rearrangement uses TRBV6-2 or TRBV6-3 and TRBJ2-1, with TRBD2 matching 12 bases. Germline CDR1 is MNHEY and CDR2 is SVGEGT. Trimming took 5 bases from V and 8 from J; bases not matched to a gene: 7. There are 15 residues in the CDR3.

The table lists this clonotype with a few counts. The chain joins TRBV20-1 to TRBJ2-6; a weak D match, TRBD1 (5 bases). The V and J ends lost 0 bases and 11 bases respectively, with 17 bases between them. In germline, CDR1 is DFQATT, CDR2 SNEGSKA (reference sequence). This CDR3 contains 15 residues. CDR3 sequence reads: CSARDPDSFRYVLTF. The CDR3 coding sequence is TGCAGTGCTAGAGATCCCGACAGCTTTAGATACGTCCTGACTTTC.

The CDR3: CASSPFAGGPFDEQFF. The CDR3 bases are TGTGCCAGCAGCCCTTTCGCGGGAGGGCCTTTCGATGAGCAGTTCTTC. The rearrangement joins TRBV11-3 to TRBJ2-1, with 9 bases matching TRBD2. J lost 8 bases, V lost 5 bases, and 13 bases had no gene match. The CDR3 length is 16 residues. Germline CDR1 SGHNT, CDR2 YENEEA.